The present TCR beta chain was sequenced within a study of vaccination and CD4 T cells after COVID-19. As for this clonotype: Antigen specificity is unknown.

The CDR3 has 13 amino acids. The V gene's germline CDR1 is DFQATT and CDR2 SNEGSKA (reference sequence). Cultured CD4+ T-cell DNA underwent Oncomine TCR Beta short-read sequencing. TCRdb recomputed calls from the PCR reads with MiXCR, one row per CDR3 protein. The sample shows over 10,000 distinct CDR3 sequences, about two thirds of them seen only once. This sample's treatment: approximately 9-day PBMC culture with coronavirus spike peptide pools or control peptides (ViraFEST assay). The source is a human donor who had recovered from COVID-19. What was sequenced was CD4+ T cells from blood, cultured in vitro. V gene TRBV20-1 combines with J gene TRBJ2-7, with D perhaps TRBD2 (6 bases). The CDR3 DNA follows: TGCAGGGTGGGGATGGGGGGAAGGTACGAGCAGTACTTC. Protein: CRVGMGGRYEQYF.